This TCR beta chain was profiled in a study of glioma-infiltrating T cells. With regard to this clonotype: The antigen remains undetermined.

The study's findings and limits: Gliomas, especially low-grade, showed above-expected tissue-blood divergence; non-neoplastic patients showed below. Very few CDR3 sequences were shared between tissue and blood.

The CDR3 sequence is 15 residues long. V dropped 3 bases and J dropped 4; count of bases not matched to a gene: 5. Germline V CDR1 and CDR2: MGHRA, YSYEKL. TCR alpha and beta CDR3 regions were amplified from RNA using iRepertoire nested multiplex PCR. Tissue mRNA or PBMC total RNA, about 90-400 ng, went into one-step reverse transcription and amplification. In TCRdb, the multiplex PCR reads were re-called with MiXCR into one record per CDR3 protein. The sample consists of 150,000 to 200,000 distinct CDR3 sequences, 30% to 40% of them appearing once. This receptor was obtained from a human donor with low-grade glioma or glioblastoma, undergoing nonglioma brain surgery, or in good health (not recorded which). The sequenced sample consisted of glioma tissue, nonneoplastic brain tissue, or PBMCs (not recorded which). The chain employs TRBV4-1 and TRBJ2-3; 9 bases map to TRBD2. The DNA of the CDR3 is TGCGCCAGCAGCCATCCGGGACTAGCCCCAGATACGCAGTATTTT. It encodes CASSHPGLAPDTQYF.